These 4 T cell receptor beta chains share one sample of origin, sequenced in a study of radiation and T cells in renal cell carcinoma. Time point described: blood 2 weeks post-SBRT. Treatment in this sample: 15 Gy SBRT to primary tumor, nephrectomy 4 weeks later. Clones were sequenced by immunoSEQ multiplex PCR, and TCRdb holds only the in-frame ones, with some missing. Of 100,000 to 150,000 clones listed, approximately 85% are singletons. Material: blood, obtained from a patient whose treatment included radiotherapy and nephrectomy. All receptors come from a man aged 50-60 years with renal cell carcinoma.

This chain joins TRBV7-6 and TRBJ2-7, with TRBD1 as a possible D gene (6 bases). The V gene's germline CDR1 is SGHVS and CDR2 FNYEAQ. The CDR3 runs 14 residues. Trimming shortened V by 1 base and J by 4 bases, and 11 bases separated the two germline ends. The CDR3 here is CASSLEPGVYEQYF. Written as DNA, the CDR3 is TGTGCCAGCAGCTTAGAGCCAGGGGTATACGAGCAGTACTTC.

In nucleotides, the CDR3 is TGCGCCAGCAGCTTGGCCGACAGGGACCAAGAGACCCAGTACTTC. Its protein product is CASSLADRDQETQYF. V gene TRBV5-1 combines with J gene TRBJ2-5; TRBD1 matches at 7 bases. The CDR3 has 15 residues. Germline lookup yields CDR1 SGHRS and CDR2 YFSETQ. Trimming cost V 0 bases and J 0 bases; bases outside gene matches: 2.

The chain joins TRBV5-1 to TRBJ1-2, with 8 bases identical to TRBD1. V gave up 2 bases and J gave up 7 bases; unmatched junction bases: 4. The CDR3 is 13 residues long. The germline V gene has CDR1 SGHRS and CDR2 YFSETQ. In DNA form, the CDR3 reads TGCGCCAGCAGCTTTCAGGGGGCGAGTGGCTACACCTTC. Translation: CASSFQGASGYTF.

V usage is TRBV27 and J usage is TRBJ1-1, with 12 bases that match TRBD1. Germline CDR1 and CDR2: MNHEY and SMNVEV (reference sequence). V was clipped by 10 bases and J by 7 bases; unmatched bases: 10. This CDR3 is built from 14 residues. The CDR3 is CATLPGQGAVEAFF. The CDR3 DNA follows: TGTGCCACTCTTCCGGGACAGGGGGCGGTTGAAGCTTTCTTT.